The 20 T cell receptor beta chains reported below all come from one sample, sequenced in a study of OX40 agonist ivuxolimab in advanced cancers. The library was prepared using the immunoSEQ multiplex PCR assay. In TCRdb, the immuneACCESS table is reduced to in-frame sequences with V and J assigned. These tables do not hold every clone; where another copy was compared, an unresolved V gene accounts for under half, and the others remain unexplained. The sample yields tens of thousands of clones; 89% were counted once. The ten top clones hold 9.5% to 15% of the sample. Here the sequenced sample was CD4+ or CD8+ T cells sorted from blood, taken in a trial of the OX40 agonist ivuxolimab. These receptors came from an adult with an advanced solid tumor such as melanoma, head and neck, liver or kidney cancer.

In its sample, this clone was seen a few times. This chain joins TRBV11-1 and TRBJ2-2; D is undetermined. Germline loops: CDR1 SGHAT, CDR2 FQDESV (reference sequence). The CDR3 runs 11 residues. V was cut by 6 bases and J by 4 bases, with 3 bases left in between. The CDR3 DNA reads TGTGCCAGCAGTAGCACCGGGGAGCTGTTTTTT. It codes for CASSSTGELFF.

The chain carries TRBV28 and TRBJ2-3; D tentatively fits TRBD1 or TRBD2 (7 bases each). The CDR3 is 14 amino acids. Germline V gene data show CDR1 as MDHEN and CDR2 as SYDVKM. The ends were cut back, 2 bases at V and 6 bases at J, with 12 bases in the middle. The CDR3: CASSLGGGQDTQYF. The CDR3 nucleotides read TGTGCCAGCAGTTTAGGCGGGGGACAGGATACGCAGTATTTT. The full variable domain, with the rest looked up from reference TRBV28 and TRBJ2-3, is DVKVTQSSRYLVKRTGEKVFLECVQDMDHENMFWYRQDPGLGLRLIYFSYDVKMKEKGDIPEGYSVSREKKERFSLILESASTNQTSMYLCASSLGGGQDTQYFGPGTRLTVL.

The genes are TRBV9 and TRBJ1-4; D is undetermined. CDR3 size: 16 residues. Per the germline V gene, CDR1 is SGDLS and CDR2 is YYNGEE. Trimming removed 0 bases from V and 0 bases from J, with 9 bases in between. The CDR3 sequence: CASSVGTTATNEKLFF. The CDR3 DNA follows: TGTGCCAGCAGCGTAGGGACGACTGCAACTAATGAAAAACTGTTTTTT.

A word on this clone: Within the sample, other DNA sequences also encode this same CDR3. The gene calls are TRBV6-5 and TRBJ2-7; 9 nucleotides agree with TRBD2. Per germline, CDR1 MNHEY and CDR2 SVGAGI. The CDR3 spans 15 residues. J gave up 2 bases and V 0 bases, and 2 bases lay outside the gene matches. CDR3 protein: CASSYSPSGTYEQYF. CDR3 nucleotide sequence: TGTGCCAGCAGTTACTCGCCTAGCGGGACCTACGAGCAGTACTTC.

The V gene is TRBV19, the J gene TRBJ1-2; a possible D gene is TRBD1 (6 bases). V lost 7 bases, J lost 3 bases, and 15 bases lay in between. This CDR3 comprises 14 residues. Germline V gives CDR1 LNHDA, CDR2 SQIVND (reference sequence). The CDR3 is CASTIGGRYYGYTF. CDR3 sequence (DNA): TGTGCCAGTACAATCGGGGGCCGCTACTATGGCTACACCTTC.

The chain joins TRBV6-1 to TRBJ2-5; D remains unclear. In germline, CDR1 is MNHNS, CDR2 SASEGT. Trimming shortened V by 7 bases and J by 4 bases, and 4 bases separated the two germline ends. This CDR3 has 10 amino acids. The CDR3, as DNA: TGTGCCAGCATCGCAGAGACCCAGTACTTC. It is translated as CASIAETQYF.

The chain is built from TRBV27 and TRBJ2-3; D remains unclear. V was cut by 2 bases and J by 2 bases, with 5 bases left in between. This CDR3 comprises 13 residues. Germline lookup yields CDR1 MNHEY and CDR2 SMNVEV (reference sequence). CDR3 DNA: TGTGCCAGCAGTTTAGCGGTCACAGATACGCAGTATTTT. As protein: CASSLAVTDTQYF.

The chain carries TRBV28 and TRBJ1-5; 7 bases match TRBD1. In germline, CDR1 is MDHEN, CDR2 SYDVKM. The junction had 13 bases not matched to a gene; V was cut back by 3 bases and J by 11 bases. CDR3 length: 15 residues. CDR3 sequence: CASSFMVTGTEAQHF. CDR3 coding DNA: TGTGCCAGCAGTTTCATGGTGACAGGGACCGAGGCCCAGCATTTT.

The table lists this clone with a few counts. The chain carries TRBV7-9 and TRBJ1-1; no firm D call. V gave up 2 bases and J gave up 1 base, with 11 bases separating them. Germline lookup yields CDR1 SEHNR and CDR2 FQNEAQ (reference sequence). This CDR3 is built from 15 residues. The CDR3 sequence is CASSLMLGENTEAFF. Written as DNA, the CDR3 is TGTGCCAGCAGCTTAATGCTCGGAGAGAACACTGAAGCTTTCTTT.

This rearrangement joins TRBV19 to TRBJ2-7; D is uncertain. Trimming stripped 4 bases from V and 0 bases from J, with 13 bases between. The germline V gene encodes CDR1 LNHDA and CDR2 SQIVND (reference sequence). The CDR3 covers 15 residues. The CDR3 protein is CASSTADWDSYEQYF. The CDR3 coding sequence is TGTGCCAGTAGTACCGCCGACTGGGACTCCTACGAGCAGTACTTC.

The genes are TRBV7-7 and TRBJ2-5; 10 positions agree with TRBD2. V lost 0 bases and J lost 0; bases outside the gene matches: 1. The length of the CDR3 is 16 residues. Per the germline V gene, CDR1 is SSHAT and CDR2 is FNYEAQ (reference sequence). The CDR3 region has the DNA TGTGCCAGCAGCTTAGCTGGACTAGCGGACCAAGAGACCCAGTACTTC. Translating it yields CASSLAGLADQETQYF.

This clone is a singleton in its sample. The chain joins TRBV29-1 to TRBJ2-7, with 9 bases fitting TRBD2. Germline loops: CDR1 SQVTM, CDR2 ANQGSEA. After removal of 6 bases from V and 7 bases from J, the junction contained 16 bases not matched to a gene. The CDR3 contains 15 residues. Here the CDR3 reads CSVLGREGRGREQYF. The CDR3 DNA follows: TGCAGCGTCCTCGGGCGGGAGGGCCGAGGGAGGGAGCAGTACTTC.

The chain carries TRBV29-1 and TRBJ2-5; no reliable D call. Trimming took 5 bases from V and 7 from J, leaving 5 bases between them. The germline gives CDR1 SQVTM, CDR2 ANQGSEA. The CDR3 is 9 residues long. CDR3 sequence: CSVRLTQYF. CDR3 coding DNA: TGCAGCGTTCGGTTGACCCAGTACTTC.

This clone was seen once. The V gene is TRBV27, the J gene TRBJ2-7; the D gene is possibly TRBD1 (6 bases). Per the germline V gene, CDR1 is MNHEY and CDR2 is SMNVEV (reference sequence). The CDR3 extends over 15 amino acids. Trimming stripped 1 base from V and 3 bases from J, with 13 bases between. As DNA, the CDR3 is TGTGCCAGCAGTTTATTGGCAGGGGTTTACTACGAGCAGTACTTC. It is translated as CASSLLAGVYYEQYF.

This chain joins TRBV27 and TRBJ2-7, with 9 bases matching TRBD1. CDR1 MNHEY and CDR2 SMNVEV come from the germline V gene (reference sequence). V trimming: 5 bases; J trimming: 10 bases; junction bases outside the gene matches: 9. This CDR3 comprises 13 residues. CDR3 DNA sequence: TGTGCCAGCAGTCCGCTAACAGGGGGCGCACAGTACTTC. Its translation is CASSPLTGGAQYF.

On this clone itself: Other nucleotide sequences from this sample produce the same CDR3. CDR3 nucleotides: TGTGCCAGCAGTTTGGGAAGGGGCTCCAATCAGCCCCAGCATTTT. Its translation: CASSLGRGSNQPQHF. The gene calls are TRBV27 and TRBJ1-5; the D gene is possibly TRBD1 (5 bases). Germline values: CDR1 MNHEY, CDR2 SMNVEV (reference sequence). This CDR3 has 15 amino acids. V lost 3 bases to trimming and J lost 3 bases, with 12 bases between them.

The V call is TRBV2, the J call TRBJ1-1; 7 bases are shared with TRBD1. The CDR3 is 16 amino acids. V trimming: 3 bases; J trimming: 6 bases; junction bases outside the gene matches: 13. Germline-derived CDR1 and CDR2 are SNHLY and FYNNEI. DNA for the CDR3: TGTGCCAGCAGTGACCCCTTGGACAGGATGGATCCTGAAGCTTTCTTT. This translates into CASSDPLDRMDPEAFF.

This chain connects TRBV7-3 to TRBJ2-2; possible D gene TRBD1, 6 bases. This CDR3 region has 16 residues. Trimming removed 2 bases at V and 2 bases at J, with 12 bases between. CDR1 and CDR2 from the germline V gene are SGHTA and FQGTGA. The CDR3 DNA is TGTGCCAGCAGCTTATTGGCAGGGGCCAACACCGGGGAGCTGTTTTTT. Encoded protein: CASSLLAGANTGELFF.

This clone was detected once. The rearrangement links TRBV27 to TRBJ2-7; D is uncertain. CDR3 length: 16 residues. Trimming took off 0 bases at V and 3 bases at J, with 15 bases between the two ends. Per germline, CDR1 MNHEY and CDR2 SMNVEV (reference sequence). The CDR3 DNA sequence: TGTGCCAGCAGTTTATCCCCCCTGGGTAGTGTCTACGAGCAGTACTTC. Its protein is CASSLSPLGSVYEQYF.

This clone appeared a few times. The rearrangement uses TRBV6-5 and TRBJ2-5; D perhaps matches TRBD1 (5 bases). V dropped 0 bases and J dropped 7 bases, with 18 bases sitting between them. CDR3 length: 16 amino acids. CDR1 is MNHEY and CDR2 is SVGAGI in the germline V gene. The CDR3 DNA reads TGTGCCAGCAGTTACTCAAGCTGGGGCCTCGCAAGGACCCAGTACTTC. Translated: CASSYSSWGLARTQYF.